One and the same sample provided the 4 T cell receptor beta chains below, sequenced in a study of control samples from healthy donors and cancer patients. TCRdb keeps only in-frame clones here, not all; method: immunoSEQ multiplex PCR. The sample contains 170,000 or so clones, 90% to 95% of which appear only once. Sequenced input: blood. Source of these receptors: a woman aged 40 to 50 in good health.

This clone was seen once. The genes are TRBV4-1 and TRBJ1-5; D remains ambiguous. V was pared by 1 base and J by 6 bases, with 4 bases between. Germline V CDR1 and CDR2: MGHRA, YSYEKL. There are 12 residues in the CDR3. CDR3 residues: CASSQGGQPQHF. In DNA, the CDR3 is TGCGCCAGCAGCCAAGGAGGTCAGCCCCAGCATTTT.

The chain uses TRBV7-2 and TRBJ2-3, with a possible D match to TRBD2 (7 bases). V gave up 2 bases and J gave up 2 bases, with 14 bases separating them. Looked up from germline, CDR1 is SGHTA and CDR2 is FQGNSA. This CDR3 is 16 amino acids long. DNA of the CDR3: TGTGCCAGCAGCTTAAGGGCGGGGGCTACCACAGATACGCAGTATTTT. Translating gives CASSLRAGATTDTQYF.

The V call is TRBV4-1, the J call TRBJ1-6; perhaps TRBD1 as D (6 bases). This CDR3 comprises 18 residues. V shed 4 bases and J shed 0 bases, with 16 bases lying between them. From germline, CDR1 is MGHRA and CDR2 YSYEKL. The CDR3 sequence is CASSPRDMRSSYNSPLHF. CDR3 nucleotide sequence: TGCGCCAGCAGCCCCCGGGACATGAGGAGCTCCTATAATTCACCCCTCCACTTT.

The chain recombines TRBV5-1 with TRBJ2-7; D is undetermined. V was clipped by 1 base and J by 2 bases, with 7 bases between them. The germline CDR1 and CDR2 sequences are SGHRS and YFSETQ. This CDR3 comprises 13 residues. The CDR3 sequence: CASSLPGTYEQYF. CDR3 DNA: TGCGCCAGCAGCTTGCCTGGTACCTACGAGCAGTACTTC.